The clone carrying this T cell receptor beta chain was detected only a few times. Its antigen is unidentified. These data belong to a study of blood T cells in healthy people across ages. With a J-beta primer mix and a sample-barcoded 5' primer, a second PCR ran about 7 to 11 cycles. MiXCR was run by TCRdb on the 5' RACE reads, yielding one entry per CDR3 protein. The profile shows around 2 million distinct CDR3 sequences, about 39% of them singletons. Investigators took about 9.1 milliliters of peripheral blood from every donor. Study-level findings and limits: CMV status of donors was not determined, possibly confounding expanded clonotype changes.

Germline CDR1 is KGHSH and CDR2 is LQKENI. V was cut by 5 bases and J by 7 bases, with 17 bases left in between. CDR3 length: 14 amino acids. This receptor was taken from a human donor in good health. This chain uses TRBV18 with TRBJ1-2; D unresolved. The sequenced material came from blood. CDR3 in amino acids: CASSGVQKLSGYTF. CDR3 coding DNA: TGTGCCAGCTCAGGCGTCCAGAAATTGAGTGGCTACACCTTC.